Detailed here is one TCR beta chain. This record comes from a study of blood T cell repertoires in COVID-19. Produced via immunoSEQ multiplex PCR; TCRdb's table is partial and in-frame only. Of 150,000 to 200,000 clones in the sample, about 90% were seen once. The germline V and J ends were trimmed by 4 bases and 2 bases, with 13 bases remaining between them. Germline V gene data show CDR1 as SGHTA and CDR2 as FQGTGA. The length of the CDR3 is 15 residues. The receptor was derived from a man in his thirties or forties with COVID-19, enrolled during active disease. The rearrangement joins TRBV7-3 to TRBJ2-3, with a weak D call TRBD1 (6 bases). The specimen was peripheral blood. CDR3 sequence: CASSSGTPPTDTQYF. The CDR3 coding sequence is TGTGCCAGCAGCTCGGGGACACCCCCCACAGATACGCAGTATTTT.